This section outlines one T cell receptor beta chain sequence together with its context. Per the original data handling: Reference gene primer amplification gave estimated nucleated cell counts. Using immunoSEQ multiplex PCR, the repertoire was profiled, and TCRdb retains in-frame clones only, with some absent. Clone size and the V and J calls come from that table; the DNA yielded D and trimming. The sample contains approximately 240,000 clones, approximately 86% of which appear only once. This specimen comes from a study of blood T cell repertoires in COVID-19. Across the study: Sites across the United States, Italy and Spain contributed samples from acute and convalescent COVID-19. The analysed material was cDNA or gDNA that came from T cells, B-cell-depleted T cells, or PBMCs.

In Seattle, patients joined the study during active infection and were tracked longitudinally. CDR3 length: 17 residues. The V gene's germline CDR1 is SGHRS and CDR2 YFSETQ. J gave up 1 base and V 3 bases, and 10 bases lay outside the gene matches. The rearrangement uses TRBV5-1 and TRBJ2-3, with 8 positions matching TRBD2. The sample comprised peripheral blood. This TCR came from a woman younger than 45 with COVID-19, enrolled during active disease. CDR3 in amino acids: CASSYRAGGRGTDTQYF. Here the CDR3 DNA reads TGCGCCAGCAGCTATAGGGCGGGAGGTCGGGGCACAGATACGCAGTATTTT.